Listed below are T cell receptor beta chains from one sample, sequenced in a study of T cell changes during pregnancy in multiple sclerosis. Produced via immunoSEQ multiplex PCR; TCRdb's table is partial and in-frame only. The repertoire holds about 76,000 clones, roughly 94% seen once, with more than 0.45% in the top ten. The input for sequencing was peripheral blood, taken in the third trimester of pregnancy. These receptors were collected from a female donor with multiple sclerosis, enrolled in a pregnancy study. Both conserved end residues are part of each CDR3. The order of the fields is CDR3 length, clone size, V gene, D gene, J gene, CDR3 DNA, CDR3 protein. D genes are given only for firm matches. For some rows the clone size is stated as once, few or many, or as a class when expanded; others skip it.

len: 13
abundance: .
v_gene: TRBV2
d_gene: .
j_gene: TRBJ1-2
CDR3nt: TGTGCCAGCAGAGCCCGACAAACAACGGGCTACACCTTC
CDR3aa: CASRARQTTGYTF

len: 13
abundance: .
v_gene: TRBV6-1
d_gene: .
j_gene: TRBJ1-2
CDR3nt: TGTGCCAGCAGATACCAGGGGAACTATGGCTACACCTTC
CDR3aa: CASRYQGNYGYTF

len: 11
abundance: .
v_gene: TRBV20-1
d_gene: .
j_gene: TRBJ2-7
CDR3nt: TGCAGTGCCGGAGAGAGGGAAGAGCAGTACTTC
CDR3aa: CSAGEREEQYF

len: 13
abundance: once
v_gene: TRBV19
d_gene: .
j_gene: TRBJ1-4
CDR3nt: TGTGCCACCCGAAGGTATACTACCGAAAAACTGTTTTTT
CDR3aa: CATRRYTTEKLFF

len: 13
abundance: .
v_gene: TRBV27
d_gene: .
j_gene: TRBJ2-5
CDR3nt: TGTGCCAGCAGTTCCCAGAGGGTGGAGACCCAGTACTTC
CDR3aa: CASSSQRVETQYF

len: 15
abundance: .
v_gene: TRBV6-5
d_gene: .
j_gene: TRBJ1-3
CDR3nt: TGTGCCAGCAGTTACAGGGGGACCTCTGGAAACACCATATATTTT
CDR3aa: CASSYRGTSGNTIYF

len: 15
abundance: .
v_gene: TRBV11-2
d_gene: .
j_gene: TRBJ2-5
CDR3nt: TGTGCCAGCAGCTCCAGACTTGCGGGGTTCGAGACCCAGTACTTC
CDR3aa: CASSSRLAGFETQYF

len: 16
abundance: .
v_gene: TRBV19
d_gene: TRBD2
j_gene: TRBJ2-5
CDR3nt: TGTGCCAGTAGTCCCCTGGGACTAGCGGTACAAGAGACCCAGTACTTC
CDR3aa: CASSPLGLAVQETQYF

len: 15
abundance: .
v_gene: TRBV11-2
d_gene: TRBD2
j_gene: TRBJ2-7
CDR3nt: TGTGCCAGCAGCCAACCCCCTCGGGGGGTGGCCGAGCAGTACTTC
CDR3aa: CASSQPPRGVAEQYF

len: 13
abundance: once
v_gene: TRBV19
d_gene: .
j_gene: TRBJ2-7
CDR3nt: TGTGCCAGTAGTATAGCCAGGTCTTACGAGCAGTACTTC
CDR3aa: CASSIARSYEQYF

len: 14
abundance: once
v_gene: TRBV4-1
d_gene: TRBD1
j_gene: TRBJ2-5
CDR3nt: TGCGCCAGCAGCCAAAGGGACAGGCAAGAGACCCAGTACTTC
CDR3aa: CASSQRDRQETQYF

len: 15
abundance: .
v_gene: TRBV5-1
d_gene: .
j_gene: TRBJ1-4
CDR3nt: TGCGCCAGCAGAGGTCAGGTCTCAACTAATGAAAAACTGTTTTTT
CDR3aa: CASRGQVSTNEKLFF

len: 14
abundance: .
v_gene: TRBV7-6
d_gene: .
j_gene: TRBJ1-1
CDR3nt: TGTGCCAGCAGCCGAGCCGGGGGAAACACTGAAGCTTTCTTT
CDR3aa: CASSRAGGNTEAFF

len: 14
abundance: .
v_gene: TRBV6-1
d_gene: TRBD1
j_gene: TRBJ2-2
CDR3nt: TGTGCCAGCAGAATTGGACAGGGGACCGGGGAGCTGTTTTTT
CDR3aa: CASRIGQGTGELFF

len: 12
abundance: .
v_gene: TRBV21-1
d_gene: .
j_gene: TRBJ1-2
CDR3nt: TGTGCCAGCAGCAATCGAGGTTCTGGCTACACCTTC
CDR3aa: CASSNRGSGYTF

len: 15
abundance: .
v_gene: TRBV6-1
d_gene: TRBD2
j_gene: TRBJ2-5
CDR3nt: TGTGCCAGCAGTGAACTAGCGGGGTCCCAAGAGACCCAGTACTTC
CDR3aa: CASSELAGSQETQYF

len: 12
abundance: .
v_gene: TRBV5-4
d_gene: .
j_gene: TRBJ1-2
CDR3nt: TGTGCCAGCAGCTTGTATCGGTCTGGCTACACCTTC
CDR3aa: CASSLYRSGYTF

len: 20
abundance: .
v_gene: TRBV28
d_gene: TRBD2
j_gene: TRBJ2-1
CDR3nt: TGTGCCAGCAGATACGGACTAGCGGGGGCCAGCCTGAGCTCCTACAATGAGCAGTTCTTC
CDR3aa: CASRYGLAGASLSSYNEQFF

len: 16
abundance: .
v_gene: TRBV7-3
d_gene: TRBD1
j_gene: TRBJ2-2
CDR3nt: TGTGCCAGCAGCCCCACCCGGGACAGGGGACCCGGGGAGCTGTTTTTT
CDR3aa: CASSPTRDRGPGELFF

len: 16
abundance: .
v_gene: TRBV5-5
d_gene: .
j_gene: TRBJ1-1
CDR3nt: TGTGCCAGCAGCCCAGGGGTGGGTCCGGGGAACACTGAAGCTTTCTTT
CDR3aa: CASSPGVGPGNTEAFF

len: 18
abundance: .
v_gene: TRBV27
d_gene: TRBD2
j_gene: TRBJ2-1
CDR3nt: TGTGCCAGCACCAGAACTAGCGGGGGGGTCGGCTCCTACAATGAGCAGTTCTTC
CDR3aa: CASTRTSGGVGSYNEQFF

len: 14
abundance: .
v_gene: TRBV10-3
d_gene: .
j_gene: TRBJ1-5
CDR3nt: TGTGCCATCAACAGACCCCGGAGGGATCAGCCCCAGCATTTT
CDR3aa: CAINRPRRDQPQHF

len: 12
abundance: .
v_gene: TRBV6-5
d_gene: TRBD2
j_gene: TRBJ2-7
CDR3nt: TGTGCCAGCAAAAGTGGGGAGGGCGAGCAGTACTTC
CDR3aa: CASKSGEGEQYF

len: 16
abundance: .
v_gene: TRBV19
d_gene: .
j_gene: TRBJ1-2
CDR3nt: TGTGCCAGTAGTTCAGGAGGAGGGGAAGCTAACTATGGCTACACCTTC
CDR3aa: CASSSGGGEANYGYTF

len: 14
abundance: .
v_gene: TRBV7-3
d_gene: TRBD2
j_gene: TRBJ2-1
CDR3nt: TGTGCCAGCAGCTTCGGGACTATACACAATGAGCAGTTCTTC
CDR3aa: CASSFGTIHNEQFF

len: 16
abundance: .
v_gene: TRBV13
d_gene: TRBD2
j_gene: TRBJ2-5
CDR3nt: TGTGCCAGCAGCTCGAATTCCCCGGGACTAGCGGAGACCCAGTACTTC
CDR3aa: CASSSNSPGLAETQYF

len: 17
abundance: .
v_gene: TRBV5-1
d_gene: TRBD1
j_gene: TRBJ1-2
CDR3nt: TGCGCCAGCAGCGAAAATTTCGGGACAGGGGAGAACTATGGCTACACCTTC
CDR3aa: CASSENFGTGENYGYTF

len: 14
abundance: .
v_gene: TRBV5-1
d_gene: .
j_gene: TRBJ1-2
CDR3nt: TGCGCCAGCAGCTTGGAAGGGAGGGGCTATGGCTACACCTTC
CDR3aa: CASSLEGRGYGYTF

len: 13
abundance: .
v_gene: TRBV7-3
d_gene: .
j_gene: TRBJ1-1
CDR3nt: TGTGCCAGCAGCTTTAATGAGAGGAGTGAAGCTTTCTTT
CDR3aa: CASSFNERSEAFF

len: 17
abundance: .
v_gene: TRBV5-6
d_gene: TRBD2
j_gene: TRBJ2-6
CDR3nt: TGTGCCAGCAGCTTGGGGCTGGGAGGGTCTGGGGCCAACGTCCTGACTTTC
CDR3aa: CASSLGLGGSGANVLTF

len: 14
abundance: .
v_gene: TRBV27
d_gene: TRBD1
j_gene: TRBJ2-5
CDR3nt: TGTGCCAGCAAACACAGGGGATTAGGGGAGACCCAGTACTTC
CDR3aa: CASKHRGLGETQYF

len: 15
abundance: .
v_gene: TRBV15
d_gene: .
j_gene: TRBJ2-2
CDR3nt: TGTGCCACCAGCAGAGAAGCCGAGGTTACCGGGGAGCTGTTTTTT
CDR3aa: CATSREAEVTGELFF

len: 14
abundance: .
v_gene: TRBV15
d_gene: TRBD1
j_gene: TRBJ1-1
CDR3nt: TGTGCCACCAGCAGAGGACAGGGAAAGACTGAAGCTTTCTTT
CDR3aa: CATSRGQGKTEAFF

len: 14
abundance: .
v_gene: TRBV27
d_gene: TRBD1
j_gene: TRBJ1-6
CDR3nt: TGTGCCAGCAGACAGGGGACGAATAATTCACCCCTCCACTTT
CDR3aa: CASRQGTNNSPLHF

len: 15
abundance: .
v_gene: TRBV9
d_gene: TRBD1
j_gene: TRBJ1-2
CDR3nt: TGTGCCAGCAGCGCGAAAGGGGGGACAGGTTGGGGCTACACCTTC
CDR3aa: CASSAKGGTGWGYTF

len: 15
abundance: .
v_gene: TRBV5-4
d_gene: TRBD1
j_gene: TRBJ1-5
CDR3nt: TGTGCCAGCAGCTACGACAGGGAGGCCTATCAGCCCCAGCATTTT
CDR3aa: CASSYDREAYQPQHF

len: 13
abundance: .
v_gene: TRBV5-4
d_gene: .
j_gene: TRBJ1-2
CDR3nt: TGTGCCAGCAGCTCGTCCAGAAACTATGGCTACACCTTC
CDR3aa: CASSSSRNYGYTF

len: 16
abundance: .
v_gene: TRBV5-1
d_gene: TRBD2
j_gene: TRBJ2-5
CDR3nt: TGCGCCAGCAGCACCCGGACTAGCGGGGGACAAGAGACCCAGTACTTC
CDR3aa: CASSTRTSGGQETQYF

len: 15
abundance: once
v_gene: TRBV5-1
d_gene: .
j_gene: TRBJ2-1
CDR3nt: TGCGCCAGCAGCTTAGGGGACACTTCTTACAATGAGCAGTTCTTC
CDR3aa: CASSLGDTSYNEQFF

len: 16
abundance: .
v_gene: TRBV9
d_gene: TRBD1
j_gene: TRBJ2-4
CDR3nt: TGTGCCAGCAGCGTCCCTAGGACAGGGGGGGCAAACATTCAGTACTTC
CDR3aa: CASSVPRTGGANIQYF

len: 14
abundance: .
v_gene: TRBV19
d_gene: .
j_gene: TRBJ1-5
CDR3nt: TGTGCCAGTAGTATCAGGAATAGCAATCAGCCCCAGCATTTT
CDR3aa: CASSIRNSNQPQHF

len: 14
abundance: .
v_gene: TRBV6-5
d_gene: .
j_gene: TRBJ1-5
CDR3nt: TGTGCCAGCAGTTACGGAGTGGAGGGGCAGCCCCAGCATTTT
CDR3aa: CASSYGVEGQPQHF

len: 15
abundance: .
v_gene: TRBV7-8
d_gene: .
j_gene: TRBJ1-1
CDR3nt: TGTGCCAGCAGCTCGAGATCTGTCCAGAACACTGAAGCTTTCTTT
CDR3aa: CASSSRSVQNTEAFF

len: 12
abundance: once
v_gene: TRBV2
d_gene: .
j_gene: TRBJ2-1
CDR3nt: TGTGCCAGCAGTGAAACGGGGGACGAGCAGTTCTTC
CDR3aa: CASSETGDEQFF

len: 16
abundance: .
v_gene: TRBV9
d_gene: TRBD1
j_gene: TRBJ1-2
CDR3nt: TGTGCCAGCAGCGGACCCAGGGGGGACGGGTCGTGGGGCTACACCTTC
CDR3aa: CASSGPRGDGSWGYTF

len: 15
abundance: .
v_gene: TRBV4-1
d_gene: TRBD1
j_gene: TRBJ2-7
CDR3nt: TGCGCCAGCTCTCCAACGGGACAGGGGTACGACGAGCAGTACTTC
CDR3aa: CASSPTGQGYDEQYF

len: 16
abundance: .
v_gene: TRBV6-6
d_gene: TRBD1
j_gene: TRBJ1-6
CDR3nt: TGTGCCAGCAGTCGATTGACAGGGGCGTCTAATTCACCCCTCCACTTT
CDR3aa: CASSRLTGASNSPLHF

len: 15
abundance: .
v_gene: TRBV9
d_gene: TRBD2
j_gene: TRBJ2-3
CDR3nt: TGTGCCAGCAGCGTCCGACGGGGAGGGGCAGATACGCAGTATTTT
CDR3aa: CASSVRRGGADTQYF

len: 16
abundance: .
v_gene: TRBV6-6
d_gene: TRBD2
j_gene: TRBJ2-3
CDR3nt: TGTGCCAGCAGTGCCGGGCTGCGGGGGGGCACAGATACGCAGTATTTT
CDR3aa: CASSAGLRGGTDTQYF

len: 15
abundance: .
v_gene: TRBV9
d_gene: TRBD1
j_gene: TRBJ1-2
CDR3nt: TGTGCCAGCAGCGTATTGGACAGGGCTTTAATCGGCTACACCTTC
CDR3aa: CASSVLDRALIGYTF

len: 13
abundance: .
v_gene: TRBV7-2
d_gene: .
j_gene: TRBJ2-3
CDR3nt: TGTGCCAGCAGCCGAGCCCCGGGGGATACGCAGTATTTT
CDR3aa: CASSRAPGDTQYF

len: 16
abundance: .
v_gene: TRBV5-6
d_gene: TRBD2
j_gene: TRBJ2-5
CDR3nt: TGTGCCAGCAGCGTGGGACTAGCGGTAAACCAAGAGACCCAGTACTTC
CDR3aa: CASSVGLAVNQETQYF

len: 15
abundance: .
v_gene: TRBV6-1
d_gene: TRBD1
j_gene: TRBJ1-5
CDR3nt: TGTGCCAGCAGTGCACAGACAGGGGGCAATCAGCCCCAGCATTTT
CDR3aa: CASSAQTGGNQPQHF

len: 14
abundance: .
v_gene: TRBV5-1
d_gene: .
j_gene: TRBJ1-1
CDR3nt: TGCGCCAGCAGCCCCCGAGACAGCTACACTGAAGCTTTCTTT
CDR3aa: CASSPRDSYTEAFF

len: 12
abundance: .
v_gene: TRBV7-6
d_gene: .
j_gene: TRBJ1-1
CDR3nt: TGTGCCAGCAGCCCCTGGGGGGGCAAGGCTTTCTTT
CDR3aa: CASSPWGGKAFF

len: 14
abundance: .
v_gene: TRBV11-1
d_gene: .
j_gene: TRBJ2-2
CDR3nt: TGTGCCATCCTTGATAGGACTCACACCGGGGAGCTGTTTTTT
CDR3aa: CAILDRTHTGELFF